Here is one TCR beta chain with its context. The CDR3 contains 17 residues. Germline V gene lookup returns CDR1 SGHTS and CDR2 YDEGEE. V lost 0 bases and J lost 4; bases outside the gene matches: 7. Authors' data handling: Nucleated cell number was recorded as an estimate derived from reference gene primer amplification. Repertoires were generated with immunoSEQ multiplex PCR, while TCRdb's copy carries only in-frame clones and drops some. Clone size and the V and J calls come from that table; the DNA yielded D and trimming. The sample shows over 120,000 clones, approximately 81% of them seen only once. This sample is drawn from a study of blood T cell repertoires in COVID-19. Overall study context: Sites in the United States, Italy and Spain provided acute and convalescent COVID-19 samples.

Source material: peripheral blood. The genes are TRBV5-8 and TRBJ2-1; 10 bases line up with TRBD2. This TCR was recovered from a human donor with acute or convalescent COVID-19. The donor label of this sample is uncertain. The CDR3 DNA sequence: TGTGCCAGCAGCTTGGCCCTCTCTAGCGGGGGATACAATGAGCAGTTCTTC. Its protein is CASSLALSSGGYNEQFF.